Sequencing of this TCR beta chain was carried out in a study of blood T cell repertoires in COVID-19. Study-level background: Acute and convalescent COVID-19 specimens originated in the United States, Italy and Spain.

How the authors handled the data: By means of reference gene primer amplification, nucleated cell counts were estimated. TCRdb's table, derived via immunoSEQ multiplex PCR, lists solely in-frame clones and lacks some. V and J calls and clone size are given by that table; D and trimming were obtained from the DNA. The sample has some 260,000 clones, 87% seen once. Germline trimming cut 5 bases from V and 1 base from J; bases unmatched to any gene: 4. Germline values: CDR1 MNHEY, CDR2 SVGAGI. This CDR3 is 15 amino acids long. Sequences were obtained from peripheral blood. This chain connects TRBV6-5 to TRBJ2-2; 7 nucleotides line up with TRBD1. The sequence came from a man aged 18 to 29 with active or convalescent COVID-19. This CDR3 is CASSRDSLNTGELFF. The CDR3 DNA reads TGTGCCAGCAGTCGGGACAGCCTGAACACCGGGGAGCTGTTTTTT.